A single sample is the source of the 6 T cell receptor beta chains below, sequenced in a study of T cell changes during pregnancy in multiple sclerosis. Sequenced by immunoSEQ multiplex PCR; TCRdb stores in-frame clones only, minus some. The sample consists of roughly 93,000 clones, around 90% of them appearing once. The material sequenced was peripheral blood, taken after pregnancy. All receptors come from a female donor in good health, enrolled as a control in a pregnancy study.

This chain joins TRBV6-6 and TRBJ1-2; D is uncertain. Germline loops: CDR1 MNHNY, CDR2 SVGAGI (reference sequence). The CDR3 consists of 13 residues. Trimming left V 2 bases short and J 8 bases short, with 12 bases between. The CDR3: CASSYEAGYGYTF. CDR3 in DNA: TGTGCCAGCAGTTACGAAGCGGGGTACGGCTACACCTTC.

This clone was observed a single time. The CDR3 sequence: CASSTTSGRLIRYEQYF. As DNA, the CDR3 is TGTGCCAGTAGTACGACTAGCGGGAGGTTAATTCGCTACGAGCAGTACTTC. This chain connects TRBV19 to TRBJ2-7, with 13 bases fitting TRBD2. Germline V CDR1 and CDR2: LNHDA, SQIVND (reference sequence). The CDR3 runs 17 residues. V lost 4 bases to trimming and J lost 3 bases; unmatched junction nucleotides: 9.

This clone was seen once. The chain joins TRBV5-1 to TRBJ2-1, with 14 bases matching TRBD2. V trimming: 4 bases; J trimming: 3 bases; junction bases outside the gene matches: 6. The CDR3 loop spans 17 amino acids. Per germline, CDR1 SGHRS and CDR2 YFSETQ. CDR3 region: CASSGTSGSLVYNEQFF. The CDR3 DNA follows: TGCGCCAGCAGCGGGACTAGCGGGAGTCTAGTCTACAATGAGCAGTTCTTC.

The genes are TRBV19 and TRBJ2-2; TRBD2 matches 11 bases. CDR3 length equals 18 residues. Germline V gene data show CDR1 as LNHDA and CDR2 as SQIVND (reference sequence). Trimming took 2 bases from V and 5 from J; bases not matched to a gene: 10. Here the CDR3 DNA reads TGTGCCAGTAGTATAACCGAGGGACTAGCGGTGGGGACCGGGGAGCTGTTTTTT. It yields the protein CASSITEGLAVGTGELFF. Using reference TRBV19 and TRBJ2-2 for the parts outside the CDR3, the full variable domain is DGGITQSPKYLFRKEGQNVTLSCEQNLNHDAMYWYRQDPGQGLRLIYYSQIVNDFQKGDIAEGYSVSREKKESFPLTVTSAQKNPTAFYLCASSITEGLAVGTGELFFGEGSRLTVL.

The rearrangement links TRBV7-6 to TRBJ2-5, with 7 positions matching TRBD2. This CDR3 is built from 17 residues. CDR1 is SGHVS, CDR2 FNYEAQ, per germline. With 5 bases clipped from V and 7 bases from J, the junction kept 19 bases outside the gene matches. The CDR3 spells CASSPRGTSGAKGTQYF. The CDR3 DNA reads as TGTGCCAGCAGCCCCCGGGGAACAAGCGGGGCGAAGGGGACCCAGTACTTC.

The rearrangement joins TRBV7-9 to TRBJ2-1; 7 positions agree with TRBD1. J was trimmed by 1 base and V by 5 bases; bases with no gene match: 8. Germline V gives CDR1 SEHNR, CDR2 FQNEAQ (reference sequence). This CDR3 comprises 16 residues. The CDR3 DNA sequence: TGTGCCAGCAGCCCGACCGACAGGGAGTCCTACAATGAGCAGTTCTTC. Amino acids: CASSPTDRESYNEQFF.